This T cell receptor (beta chain) originates from a study of OX40 agonist ivuxolimab in advanced cancers. The wider study: The patients got ivuxolimab, which is an agonistic anti-OX40 (CD134) antibody. The study gave patients intravenous ivuxolimab at 0.01 to 10 mg/kg every 2 weeks.

This CDR3 has 15 amino acids. The ends lost 1 base at V and 6 bases at J; junction bases unmatched: 2. Looked up from germline, CDR1 is MGHRA and CDR2 is YSYEKL. Here immunoSEQ multiplex PCR was the method, and the copy in TCRdb shows in-frame clones only, minus some. The sample records some 50,000 clones, approximately 90% being singletons. The receptor was isolated from an adult with an advanced solid tumor such as melanoma, head and neck, liver or kidney cancer. The chain links TRBV4-1 to TRBJ2-5; the match to TRBD2 covers 13 bases. Sequenced material: CD4+ or CD8+ T cells sorted from blood, taken in a trial of the OX40 agonist ivuxolimab. The CDR3 loop is CASSQGTSGRKTQYF. The CDR3, as DNA: TGCGCCAGCAGCCAAGGGACTAGCGGGAGAAAGACCCAGTACTTC.